This is a list of T cell receptor beta chains from one sample in a study of OX40 agonist ivuxolimab in advanced cancers. TCRdb's table, derived via immunoSEQ multiplex PCR, lists solely in-frame clones and lacks some. The sample carries 60,000 to 65,000 clones, around four fifths recorded once. Material: CD4+ or CD8+ T cells sorted from blood, obtained in a trial of the OX40 agonist ivuxolimab. These receptor sequences come from an adult with an advanced solid tumor such as melanoma, head and neck, liver or kidney cancer. The CDR3 runs from the conserved cysteine through the conserved F or W. Each record gives: clone size, V gene, J gene, D gene, CDR3 DNA, CDR3 protein. The D gene is left open where the match is weak. A row's size may be missing; if present it is once, few, many or a size class.

size: .
V: TRBV18
J: TRBJ1-6
D: .
DNA: TGTGCCAGCTCACCAAAGGGCAGCAATTCACCCCTCCACTTT
CDR3: CASSPKGSNSPLHF

size: .
V: TRBV7-2
J: TRBJ2-1
D: TRBD2
DNA: TGTGCCAGCAGCTCTCGGACTAGTCATGAGCAGTTCTTC
CDR3: CASSSRTSHEQFF

size: few
V: TRBV19
J: TRBJ1-5
D: .
DNA: TGTGCCAGTAGTCTCCGGGACACATCTCTTAGCAATCAGCCCCAGCATTTT
CDR3: CASSLRDTSLSNQPQHF

size: .
V: TRBV7-3
J: TRBJ2-3
D: .
DNA: TGTGCCAGCAGTCCTAGGGGGATCACAGATACGCAGTATTTT
CDR3: CASSPRGITDTQYF

size: .
V: TRBV27
J: TRBJ1-1
D: .
DNA: TGTGCCAGCAGTTTTCGGGGGGCCCAAGCTTTCTTT
CDR3: CASSFRGAQAFF

size: .
V: TRBV6-1
J: TRBJ2-3
D: TRBD1
DNA: TGTGCCAGCAGTGAGCAGGGGGCTCGAGCAGATACGCAGTATTTT
CDR3: CASSEQGARADTQYF

size: once
V: TRBV6-5
J: TRBJ1-6
D: TRBD1
DNA: TGTGCCAGCAGAATGAAGGGGCAGGGGGTGTCACCCCTCCACTTT
CDR3: CASRMKGQGVSPLHF

size: .
V: TRBV7-9
J: TRBJ1-3
D: .
DNA: TGTGCCAGCAGCTTAGCGGCGGGGGCCTCTGGAAACACCATATATTTT
CDR3: CASSLAAGASGNTIYF

size: .
V: TRBV15
J: TRBJ2-5
D: .
DNA: TGTGCCACCAGGGGTAGCGGAGTAGGAGAGACCCAGTACTTC
CDR3: CATRGSGVGETQYF

size: .
V: TRBV6-1
J: TRBJ2-5
D: TRBD1
DNA: TGTGCCAGCAGTACAGGGGGCAAAGAGACCCAGTACTTC
CDR3: CASSTGGKETQYF

size: .
V: TRBV7-3
J: TRBJ2-1
D: .
DNA: TGTGCCAGCAGCACTCAGGTTTACAATGAGCAGTTCTTC
CDR3: CASSTQVYNEQFF

size: .
V: TRBV29-1
J: TRBJ1-1
D: TRBD1
DNA: TGCAGCGGAATAACAACAGGGGTCGCTGAAGCTTTCTTT
CDR3: CSGITTGVAEAFF

size: .
V: TRBV6-5
J: TRBJ2-1
D: .
DNA: TGTGCCAGCAGTTACCTTCCGGGGTTTAACAATGAGCAGTTCTTC
CDR3: CASSYLPGFNNEQFF

size: .
V: TRBV4-1
J: TRBJ2-3
D: TRBD2
DNA: TGCGCCAGCAGCCAAGTAGGGACTAGTTGGACAGATACGCAGTATTTT
CDR3: CASSQVGTSWTDTQYF

size: .
V: TRBV28
J: TRBJ1-1
D: TRBD1
DNA: TGTGCCAGCAGTTTAAAGGGCAGGGGGCTGGTTTATAGCGCTGAAGCTTTCTTT
CDR3: CASSLKGRGLVYSAEAFF

size: .
V: TRBV18
J: TRBJ1-5
D: .
DNA: TGTGCCAGCTCTCCCTCTTCGCAGGGTAGCAATCAGCCCCAGCATTTT
CDR3: CASSPSSQGSNQPQHF

size: .
V: TRBV18
J: TRBJ2-5
D: TRBD1
DNA: TGTGCCAGCTCAACAGCGACAGGGGAGGTCGGAGAGACCCAGTACTTC
CDR3: CASSTATGEVGETQYF

size: .
V: TRBV5-1
J: TRBJ2-7
D: .
DNA: TGTGCCAGCAGCTTGTTCACAGGGATAGCCTACGAGCAGTACTTC
CDR3: CASSLFTGIAYEQYF